This T cell receptor (beta chain) was recovered during a study of cytomegalovirus exposure and HLA in healthy donors. This PCR relied on a set of 60 Vbeta primers and 13 Jbeta primers. Clones were read by immunoSEQ multiplex PCR, and TCRdb kept only the in-frame ones, dropping some. The table has about 120,000 clones, roughly four fifths seen once; the top ten hold roughly 3.5%. V lost 0 bases and J lost 8; bases outside the gene matches: 5. CDR1 LGHNA and CDR2 YSLEER come from the germline V gene. The CDR3 loop spans 16 amino acids. The sequence was obtained from a woman aged 25 to 45 in good health and CMV-seropositive. V gene TRBV4-3 combines with J gene TRBJ2-1, with 12 bases fitting TRBD1. The sequenced sample was PBMCs. The CDR3 bases are TGCGCCAGCAGCCAAGACGTGGGACAGGGGGCCGATGAGCAGTTCTTC. Its translation: CASSQDVGQGADEQFF.